A selection of T cell receptor beta chains follows, all from one sample in a study of blood T cell repertoires in COVID-19. Profiled with immunoSEQ multiplex PCR; TCRdb holds only in-frame clones, not every one. There are 150,000 to 250,000 clones in the sample; roughly 92% occur only once, and roughly 0.76% lies in the top ten. The specimen sequenced was peripheral blood. The origin of the receptors is a man aged 30 to 39 with COVID-19, enrolled during active disease. CDR3s include the opening cysteine and the closing phenylalanine or tryptophan.

J	length	V	CDR3
TRBJ2-6	17	TRBV5-1	CASSPQRQSSGANVLTF
TRBJ1-5	15	TRBV5-4	CASSLDGGGNQPQHF
TRBJ1-4	16	TRBV19	CATTGQSLATNEKLFF
TRBJ1-4	19	TRBV15	CATSRDIGIQGKGNEKLFF
TRBJ2-5	14	TRBV7-9	CASSPVGGRETQYF
TRBJ2-7	14	TRBV6-5	CASSPNRGWNEQYF
TRBJ2-7	16	TRBV27	CASTGAHDGGSYEQYF
TRBJ1-5	13	TRBV9	CASSVAFGEPQHF
TRBJ1-2	14	TRBV28	CASTLQVPNYGYTF
TRBJ1-2	13	TRBV5-6	CASSLTANYGYTF
TRBJ1-3	14	TRBV6-2/TRBV6-3	CASSYDGTGNTIYF
TRBJ1-5	14	TRBV5-1	CASSSGQGLQPQHF
TRBJ2-3	14	TRBV5-1	CASSSGTESDTQYF
TRBJ1-1	13	TRBV12-3/TRBV12-4	CASRAEGGTEAFF
TRBJ2-1	15	TRBV27	CASSPVPGQGGEQFF
TRBJ1-1	14	TRBV14	CASSQAQINTEAFF
TRBJ2-1	19	TRBV5-1	CASSPLGTSGGGSYNEQFF
TRBJ1-1	13	TRBV5-1	CASQREKGTEAFF
TRBJ2-3	21	TRBV2	CASSDSLGQGVRGGTTDTQYF
TRBJ1-2	13	TRBV5-1	CASSLKGAAGYTF
TRBJ1-4	14	TRBV4-1	CASSPGQGFEKLFF
TRBJ1-2	13	TRBV7-9	CASSPGGGYGYTF
TRBJ1-2	13	TRBV20-1	CSATEGANYGYTF
TRBJ2-6	15	TRBV30	CAWSDGYSGANVLTF
TRBJ1-2	15	TRBV5-1	CASSPGTAEGYGYTF
TRBJ1-1	12	TRBV19	CASSTYPGEAFF
TRBJ2-1	20	TRBV4-1	CASSQDTRQGLLRSHNEQFF
TRBJ2-5	14	TRBV19	CASSAGQVQETQYF
TRBJ2-7	16	TRBV11-2	CASSVGLGTGSYEQYF
TRBJ2-5	15	TRBV5-4	CASSLGSRAGQTQYF
TRBJ1-1	14	TRBV5-6	CASSFGSQNTEAFF
TRBJ2-5	15	TRBV19	CASSMWDSRKETQYF
TRBJ1-1	12	TRBV19	CASSQVGTEAFF
TRBJ2-1	14	TRBV6-6	CASSYPTGTDEQFF
TRBJ1-2	13	TRBV19	CASSPRGPYGYTF
TRBJ1-2	16	TRBV11-2	CASSLDRLTTIGGYTF
TRBJ1-2	14	TRBV6-5	CASSHPDRNYGYTF
TRBJ1-5	14	TRBV7-9	CASSLGNTQQPQHF
TRBJ2-3	15	TRBV6-5	CASSSSGTGTDTQYF
TRBJ1-5	15	TRBV12-5	CASGKGDILNQPQHF
TRBJ1-2	15	TRBV9	CASSLTGEPNYGYTF
TRBJ1-5	15	TRBV29-1	CSVADVAGGGQPQHF
TRBJ1-4	16	TRBV7-6	CASSLIWTGQNEKLFF
TRBJ2-2	13	TRBV30	CAWRGQLVGELFF
TRBJ2-7	15	TRBV5-4	CASSLVAGGDSEQYF
TRBJ2-3	15	TRBV7-3	CASSLMEALPDTQYF
TRBJ2-2	17	TRBV4-1	CASSHSPGFKNTGELFF
TRBJ2-7	13	TRBV3-1/TRBV3-2	CASSPTPAYEQYF
TRBJ1-2	14	TRBV5-1	CASSFGTSRDGYTF
TRBJ1-2	15	TRBV5-6	CASSSTGGIHYGYTF
TRBJ2-7	14	TRBV5-6	CASSLAGGSYEQYF
TRBJ2-1	15	TRBV7-6	CASSLAVAGYNEQFF
TRBJ1-5	12	TRBV12-3/TRBV12-4	CASSPDMQPQHF
TRBJ1-3	16	TRBV10-3	CAISPLTGPLGNTIYF
TRBJ1-3	17	TRBV5-1	CASSGGTAGSSGNTIYF
TRBJ2-2	16	TRBV7-9	CASSLAAGAHTGELFF
TRBJ1-2	15	TRBV10-3	CAISEEAGANYGYTF
TRBJ2-2	16	TRBV5-1	CASSQQGTANTGELFF
TRBJ2-7	16	TRBV9	CASIASGRGSTYEQYF